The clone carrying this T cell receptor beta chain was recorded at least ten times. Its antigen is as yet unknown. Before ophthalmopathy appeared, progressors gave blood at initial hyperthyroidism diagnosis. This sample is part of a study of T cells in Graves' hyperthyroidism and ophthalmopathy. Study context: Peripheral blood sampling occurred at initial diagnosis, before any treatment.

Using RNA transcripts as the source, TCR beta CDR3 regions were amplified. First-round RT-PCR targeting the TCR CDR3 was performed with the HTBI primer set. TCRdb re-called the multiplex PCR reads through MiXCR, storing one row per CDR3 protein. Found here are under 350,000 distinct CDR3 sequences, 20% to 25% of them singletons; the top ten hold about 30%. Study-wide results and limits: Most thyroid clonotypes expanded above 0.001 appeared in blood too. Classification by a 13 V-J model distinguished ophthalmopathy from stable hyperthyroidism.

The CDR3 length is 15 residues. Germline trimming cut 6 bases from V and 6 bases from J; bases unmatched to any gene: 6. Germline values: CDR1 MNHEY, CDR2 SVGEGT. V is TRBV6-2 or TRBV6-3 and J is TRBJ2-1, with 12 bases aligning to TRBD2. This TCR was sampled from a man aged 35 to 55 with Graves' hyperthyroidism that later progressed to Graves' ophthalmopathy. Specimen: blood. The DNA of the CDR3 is TGTGCCAGCAGACTCGGACTAGCGGGAACCAATGAGCAGTTCTTC. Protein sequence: CASRLGLAGTNEQFF.